This TCR beta chain is drawn from a study of beta chain features in type 1 diabetes. Regarding the study as a whole: TCRB CDR3 length was moderately but significantly reduced in all four CD4+ subsets of Type 1 diabetes patients.

Germline values: CDR1 LNHNV, CDR2 YYDKDF (reference sequence). Trimming cost V 0 bases and J 6 bases; bases outside gene matches: 15. This CDR3 spans 20 amino acids. Reverse transcription of all isolated RNA meant that expressed TCRB transcripts were sequenced. Generated by immunoSEQ multiplex PCR, the TCRdb table keeps only in-frame clones and is missing some. The data show roughly 150,000 clones, roughly 10% seen once. This clone has only a few counts. Its cognate antigen is unknown. The source of this sequence is a man between 18 and 35 years old in good health. Sequenced sample: central memory CD4+ T cells from blood. The chain joins TRBV15 to TRBJ2-1, with TRBD2 matching 12 bases. The CDR3 here is CATSRDRRWTSGTLSNEQFF. The CDR3 DNA sequence: TGTGCCACCAGCAGAGACCGGAGGTGGACTAGCGGGACGCTGAGCAATGAGCAGTTCTTC.